The 29 T cell receptor beta chains reported below all come from one sample, sequenced in a study of blood T cells in healthy people across ages. With a J-beta primer mix and a sample-barcoded 5' primer, a second PCR ran about 7 to 11 cycles. TCRdb analysed the 5' RACE reads with MiXCR anew, one entry per CDR3 protein. The sample holds about 620,000 distinct CDR3 sequences, over 40% seen once. The specimen sequenced was blood. These receptors were obtained from a woman of 80 years or more in good health.

This chain connects TRBV20-1 to TRBJ2-1, with 11 bases identical to TRBD2. CDR3 length: 12 amino acids. Per the germline V gene, CDR1 is DFQATT and CDR2 is SNEGSKA (reference sequence). CDR3 sequence (DNA): TGCGTGGGGACTAGCGGTTTCGATGAGCAGTTCTTC. This translates into CVGTSGFDEQFF.

This chain links TRBV27 with TRBJ2-1, with D perhaps matching TRBD2 (5 bases). Germline CDR1 is MNHEY and CDR2 is SMNVEV (reference sequence). This CDR3 has 15 residues. The germline V and J ends were trimmed by 2 bases and 0 bases, with 8 bases remaining between them. The CDR3 loop is CASSLPGVSYNEQFF. The CDR3 coding sequence is TGTGCCAGCAGTTTACCCGGGGTCTCCTACAATGAGCAGTTCTTC.

With regard to this clonotype: This sequence may be a read error, since a much larger clone differs from it by one base. V usage is TRBV12-3 or TRBV12-4 and J usage is TRBJ2-1, with 12 nucleotides matching TRBD1. There are 16 residues in the CDR3. The CDR3 DNA reads as TGTGCCAGCAGTTTAGCGCTGGCGGGACAGGGGGCTGAGCTGTTCTTC. Encoded protein: CASSLALAGQGAELFF.

This clonotype was detected many times. A clone one base away is much larger, so this may be a read error. The chain carries TRBV24-1 and TRBJ2-5; 9 positions match TRBD1. This CDR3 comprises 14 residues. Trimming took 10 bases from V and 11 from J; bases not matched to a gene: 16. CDR1 and CDR2 (germline): KGHDR, SFDVKD. In DNA form, the CDR3 reads TGTGCCACTCGTGAACAGGGGGCGGACAATGAGCAGTACTTC. It encodes CATREQGADNEQYF.

This clonotype showed up just a few times. The chain joins TRBV29-1 to TRBJ2-7; D is tentatively TRBD1 or TRBD2 (5 bases each). V was shortened by 4 bases and J by 6 bases, with 16 bases between the two germline ends. The CDR3 has 13 residues. The germline V gene encodes CDR1 SQVTM and CDR2 ANQGSEA. The CDR3, as DNA: TGCAGCGTTGTAGTGAGTGGGGCGGGCGAGCAGTACTTC. Translating it yields CSVVVSGAGEQYF.

The table lists this clonotype with many counts. This chain's CDR3 is CASSLGTSGTYEQYF. The CDR3 DNA reads TGTGCCAGCAGCTTGGGGACTAGCGGGACCTACGAGCAGTACTTC. The chain combines TRBV12-3 or TRBV12-4 with TRBJ2-7; 13 bases match TRBD2. The CDR3 is 15 residues long. J lost 2 bases, V lost 6 bases, and 4 bases had no gene match.

This chain uses TRBV7-9 with TRBJ1-5; D call uncertain. The CDR3 spans 13 residues. The ends were cut back, 3 bases at V and 7 bases at J, with 10 bases in the middle. Germline CDR1 reads SEHNR; CDR2 reads FQNEAQ (reference sequence). The CDR3 here is CASSFSTHQPQHF. In nucleotides, the CDR3 is TGTGCCAGCAGCTTCTCGACCCACCAGCCCCAGCATTTT.

The rearrangement joins TRBV12-3 or TRBV12-4 to TRBJ2-1, with 12 bases matching TRBD2. V lost 6 bases to trimming and J lost 7 bases; unmatched junction nucleotides: 4. The CDR3 runs 14 residues. Written as DNA, the CDR3 is TGTGCCAGCAGACAGGGACTAGCGGGTAATGAGCAGTTCTTC. Translation: CASRQGLAGNEQFF.

V and J are TRBV7-2 and TRBJ1-5; D gene uncertain. The V end was cut by 3 bases, the J end by 5 bases, with 11 bases between. This CDR3 is built from 14 residues. The germline V gene has CDR1 SGHTA and CDR2 FQGNSA. In nucleotides, the CDR3 is TGTGCCAGCAGCTTTCGGTCTCGGGATCAGCCCCAGCATTTT. This codes for CASSFRSRDQPQHF.

This clonotype was counted only a few times. The V and J genes are TRBV28 and TRBJ1-4; D is undetermined. V gave up 2 bases and J gave up 8 bases, with 12 bases separating them. Germline V gene lookup returns CDR1 MDHEN and CDR2 SYDVKM. The CDR3 is 14 residues long. This CDR3 is CASSLQQRSEKLFF. The CDR3 DNA reads TGTGCCAGCAGTTTACAGCAGAGAAGCGAAAAACTGTTTTTT. The whole variable domain, filled in from reference TRBV28 and TRBJ1-4, reads DVKVTQSSRYLVKRTGEKVFLECVQDMDHENMFWYRQDPGLGLRLIYFSYDVKMKEKGDIPEGYSVSREKKERFSLILESASTNQTSMYLCASSLQQRSEKLFFGSGTQLSVL.

As for this clonotype: A read error may explain this, as a much larger clone is one base away. The CDR3 is CASSLAGLSSYNEQYF. DNA for the CDR3: TGTGCCAGCAGCTTAGCAGGACTCAGCTCCTACAATGAGCAGTACTTC. The chain carries TRBV7-2 and TRBJ2-1; TRBD2 might be the D (5 bases). The J call may be in error: the DNA end matches TRBJ2-7 better. Germline V lookup: CDR1 SGHTA, CDR2 FQGNSA. CDR3 length equals 16 residues.

This CDR3 reads CSARTGTVNEKLFF. CDR3 sequence (DNA): TGCAGCGCCCGTACCGGGACAGTTAATGAAAAACTGTTTTTT. The chain is built from TRBV29-1 and TRBJ1-4; 7 bases fit TRBD1. With 7 bases clipped from V and 4 bases from J, the junction kept 9 bases outside the gene matches. CDR3 length equals 14 residues. Germline-derived CDR1 and CDR2 are SQVTM and ANQGSEA.

In regard to this clonotype: Possible read error: a much larger clone is one base away. The chain employs TRBV29-1 and TRBJ2-7, with unresolved D. TRBJ2-5 matches the DNA end more closely, so the J call is doubtful. This CDR3 is 12 amino acids long. CDR1 is SQVTM and CDR2 is ANQGSEA in the germline V gene. CDR3: CSAVEYSETQYF. The CDR3 region has the DNA TGCAGCGCCGTGGAGTATTCAGAGACCCAGTACTTC.

This clonotype was observed many times. This rearrangement joins TRBV2 to TRBJ2-1; D not certain. Germline V lookup: CDR1 SNHLY, CDR2 FYNNEI. The CDR3 is 16 amino acids. V dropped 4 bases and J dropped 0 bases, with 13 bases sitting between them. CDR3: CASSAYSVSSYNEQFF. The CDR3, as DNA: TGTGCCAGCAGTGCATACTCGGTTAGCTCCTACAATGAGCAGTTCTTC.

For this clonotype: This may be a read error, as it is one base from a much larger clone. The genes are TRBV5-1 and TRBJ2-3; D not resolved. Per germline, CDR1 SGHRS and CDR2 YFSETQ. The V and J ends lost 0 bases and 6 bases respectively, with 8 bases between them. The CDR3 contains 13 residues. DNA of the CDR3: TGCGCCAGCAGCTTGGGGCAGAGGGATACGCAGTATTTT. Translated: CASSLGQRDTQYF.

The chain is built from TRBV3-1 and TRBJ1-4; 7 bases are shared with TRBD1. The trim removed 0 bases at V and 8 bases at J, leaving 15 bases unmatched. Germline CDR1 reads LGHDT; CDR2 reads YNNKEL (reference sequence). This CDR3 spans 18 amino acids. Here the CDR3 DNA reads TGTGCCAGCAGCCAAGAAGACAGGGTGCCCCTTCATGGCGAAAAACTGTTTTTT. It specifies CASSQEDRVPLHGEKLFF.

The chain employs TRBV4-2 and TRBJ1-6; 9 bases fit TRBD1. Germline V gene data show CDR1 as LGHNA and CDR2 as YNFKEQ. V lost 2 bases, J lost 6 bases, and 5 bases stayed unmatched. CDR3 length: 16 amino acids. The CDR3 reads CASSQTQGARNSPLHF. The CDR3 coding sequence is TGTGCCAGCAGCCAAACACAGGGGGCACGTAATTCACCCCTCCACTTT.

J is TRBJ2-4 and V is TRBV29-1; 10 bases are shared with TRBD1. With the DNA end fitting TRBJ2-7 better, the J assignment may be wrong. From germline, CDR1 is SQVTM and CDR2 ANQGSEA. The CDR3 sequence is 12 residues long. The CDR3 DNA reads TGCAGCGTTATGACAGGGGGCCACGAGCAGTACTTC. Protein product: CSVMTGGHEQYF.

The chain recombines TRBV12-3 or TRBV12-4 with TRBJ2-4; D gene ambiguous. Trimming took 7 bases from V and 0 from J, leaving 13 bases between them. CDR3 length: 15 amino acids. The CDR3 nucleotides are TGTGCCAGCACCACGGTCGGATTAGCCAAAAACATTCAGTACTTC. Translating it yields CASTTVGLAKNIQYF.

The V call is TRBV3-1, the J call TRBJ1-5; D perhaps matches TRBD1 (5 bases). Germline CDR1 LGHDT, CDR2 YNNKEL (reference sequence). The CDR3 consists of 15 residues. Trimming removed 3 bases at V and 0 bases at J, with 9 bases between. CDR3 amino acids: CASSQGPYSNQPQHF. As DNA, the CDR3 is TGTGCCAGCAGCCAGGGACCCTATAGCAATCAGCCCCAGCATTTT.

Comments on this clonotype: A read error may explain this, as a much larger clone is one base away. The rearrangement links TRBV20-1 to TRBJ2-5; 9 positions agree with TRBD2. Looked up from germline, CDR1 is DFQATT and CDR2 is SNEGSKA (reference sequence). Unmatched junction bases numbered 16, after V lost 3 bases and J lost 11 bases. The CDR3 consists of 15 residues. CDR3 protein: CSARVAGVTYNEQYF. CDR3 coding DNA: TGCAGTGCTAGGGTAGCGGGAGTCACCTACAATGAGCAGTACTTC.

This clonotype occurred many times. The CDR3 sequence is CAISPSVTGGNSEQYF. The CDR3 nucleotides are TGTGCCATCAGTCCCTCGGTGACAGGGGGAAATAGCGAGCAGTACTTC. The genes are TRBV10-3 and TRBJ2-7; 9 bases match TRBD1. Trimming removed 5 bases from V and 6 bases from J; junction bases left unmatched: 14. This CDR3 is 16 amino acids long. Germline V gives CDR1 ENHRY, CDR2 SYGVKD.

This clonotype was observed a few times. The chain carries TRBV20-1 and TRBJ2-1; TRBD2 aligns across 9 bases. V shed 4 bases, J shed 4 bases, and the junction held 5 bases outside the gene matches. Per germline, CDR1 DFQATT and CDR2 SNEGSKA (reference sequence). There are 14 residues in the CDR3. CDR3 DNA: TGCAGTGCTATCAGCGGGGGGCCTTACAATGAGCAGTTCTTC. Translating gives CSAISGGPYNEQFF.

This clonotype has just a few counts. Sequence at one end of the junction differs from germline and may be a read error. As DNA, the CDR3 is TGTGCCAGCAGTCACTCTATGGAGGCCGGGGAGCTGTTTTTT. Protein sequence: CASSHSMEAGELFF. The V gene is TRBV6-2 or TRBV6-3, the J gene TRBJ2-2; tentative D call: TRBD2 (5 bases). CDR3 length: 14 amino acids. CDR1 is MNHEY and CDR2 is SVGEGT in the germline V gene.

The chain employs TRBV20-1 and TRBJ2-1, with D possibly being TRBD2 (6 bases). The CDR3 is made up of 17 amino acids. CDR1 DFQATT and CDR2 SNEGSKA come from the germline V gene (reference sequence). Trimming stripped 3 bases from V and 5 bases from J, with 23 bases between. CDR3 sequence reads: CSASLFTSWVLNNEQFF. CDR3 coding DNA: TGCAGTGCTAGTTTATTCACTAGCTGGGTCTTAAACAATGAGCAGTTCTTC.

Turning to this clonotype: It may be a read error: a sequence one base away is much more abundant. This chain joins TRBV9 and TRBJ2-1, with 9 bases matching TRBD1. Germline CDR1 and CDR2: SGDLS and YYNGEE. J gave up 6 bases and V 0 bases, and 7 bases lay outside the gene matches. The CDR3 is 16 residues long. The CDR3 DNA reads as TGTGCCAGCAGCGTAGCTTTCGGGACAGGGCTCAATGAGCAGTTCTTC. This encodes CASSVAFGTGLNEQFF.

This clonotype appeared a few times. The chain employs TRBV12-3 or TRBV12-4 and TRBJ2-3; D unresolved. CDR3 length: 15 amino acids. V was shortened by 5 bases and J by 6 bases, with 18 bases between the two germline ends. CDR3 nucleotide sequence: TGTGCCAGCAGTCGGACCGCGAACCAGCCCGATACGCAGTATTTT. Protein product: CASSRTANQPDTQYF.

The table lists this clonotype with a few counts. The V gene is TRBV6-2 or TRBV6-3, the J gene TRBJ2-5, with 11 bases matching TRBD1. Trimming removed 6 bases from V and 3 bases from J; junction bases left unmatched: 6. The CDR3 is 15 residues long. CDR1 MNHEY and CDR2 SVGEGT come from the germline V gene. The CDR3 protein is CASRFGTGGKETQYF. In nucleotides, the CDR3 is TGTGCCAGCAGATTCGGGACAGGGGGAAAAGAGACCCAGTACTTC.

This clonotype was recorded once. The chain carries TRBV4-2 and TRBJ2-7; TRBD2 matches 11 bases. V gave up 1 base and J gave up 2 bases; unmatched junction bases: 7. Germline V gene data show CDR1 as LGHNA and CDR2 as YNFKEQ. CDR3 length: 17 amino acids. The CDR3 loop reads CASSQAHGLAGTYEQYF. In DNA form, the CDR3 reads TGTGCCAGCAGCCAAGCCCACGGACTAGCGGGTACCTACGAGCAGTACTTC.